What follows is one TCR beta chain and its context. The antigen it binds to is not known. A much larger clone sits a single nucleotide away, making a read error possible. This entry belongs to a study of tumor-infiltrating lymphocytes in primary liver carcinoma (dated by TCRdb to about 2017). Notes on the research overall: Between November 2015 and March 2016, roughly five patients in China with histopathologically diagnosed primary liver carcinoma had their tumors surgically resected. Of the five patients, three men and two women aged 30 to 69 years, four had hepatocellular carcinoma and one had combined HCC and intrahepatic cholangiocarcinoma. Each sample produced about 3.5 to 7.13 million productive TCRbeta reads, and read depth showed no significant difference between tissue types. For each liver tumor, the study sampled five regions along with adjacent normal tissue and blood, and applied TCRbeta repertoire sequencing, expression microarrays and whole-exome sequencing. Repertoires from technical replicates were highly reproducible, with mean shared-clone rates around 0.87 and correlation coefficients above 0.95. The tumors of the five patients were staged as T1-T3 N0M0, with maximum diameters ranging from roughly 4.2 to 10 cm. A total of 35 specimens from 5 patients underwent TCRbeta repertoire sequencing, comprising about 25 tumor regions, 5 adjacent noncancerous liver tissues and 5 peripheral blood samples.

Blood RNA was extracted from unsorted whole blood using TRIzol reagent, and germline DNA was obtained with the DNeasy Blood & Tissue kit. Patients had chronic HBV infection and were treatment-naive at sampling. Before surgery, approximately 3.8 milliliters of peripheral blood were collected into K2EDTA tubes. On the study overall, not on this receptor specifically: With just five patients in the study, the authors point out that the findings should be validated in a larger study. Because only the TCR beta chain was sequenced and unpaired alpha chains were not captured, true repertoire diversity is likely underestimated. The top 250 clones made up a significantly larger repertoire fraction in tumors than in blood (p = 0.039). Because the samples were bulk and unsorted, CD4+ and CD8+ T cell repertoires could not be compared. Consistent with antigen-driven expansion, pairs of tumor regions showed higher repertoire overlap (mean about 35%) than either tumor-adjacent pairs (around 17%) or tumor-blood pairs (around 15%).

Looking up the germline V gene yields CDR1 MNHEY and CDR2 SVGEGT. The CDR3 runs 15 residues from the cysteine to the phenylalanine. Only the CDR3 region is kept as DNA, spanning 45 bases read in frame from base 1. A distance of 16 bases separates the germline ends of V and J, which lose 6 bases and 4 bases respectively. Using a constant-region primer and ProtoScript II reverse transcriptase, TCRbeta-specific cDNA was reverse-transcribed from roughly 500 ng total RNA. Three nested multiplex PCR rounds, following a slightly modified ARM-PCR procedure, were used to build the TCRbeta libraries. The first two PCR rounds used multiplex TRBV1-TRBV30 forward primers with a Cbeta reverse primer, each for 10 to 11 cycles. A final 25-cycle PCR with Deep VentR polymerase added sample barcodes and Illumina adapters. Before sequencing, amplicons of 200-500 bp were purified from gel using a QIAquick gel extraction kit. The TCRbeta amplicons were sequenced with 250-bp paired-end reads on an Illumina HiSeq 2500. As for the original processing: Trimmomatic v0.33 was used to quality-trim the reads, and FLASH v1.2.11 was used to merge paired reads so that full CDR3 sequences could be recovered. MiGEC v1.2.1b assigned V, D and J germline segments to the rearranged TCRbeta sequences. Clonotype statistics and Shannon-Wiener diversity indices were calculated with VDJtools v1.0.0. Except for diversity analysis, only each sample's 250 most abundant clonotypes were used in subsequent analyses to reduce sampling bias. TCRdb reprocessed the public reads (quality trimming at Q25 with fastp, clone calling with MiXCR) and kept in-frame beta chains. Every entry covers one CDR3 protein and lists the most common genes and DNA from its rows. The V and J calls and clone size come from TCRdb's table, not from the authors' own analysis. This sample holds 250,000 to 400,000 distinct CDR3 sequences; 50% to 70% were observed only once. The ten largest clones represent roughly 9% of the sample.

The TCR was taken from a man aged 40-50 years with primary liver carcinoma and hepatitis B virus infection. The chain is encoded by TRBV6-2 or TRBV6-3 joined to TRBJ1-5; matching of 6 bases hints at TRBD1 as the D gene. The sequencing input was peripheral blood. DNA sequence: TGTGCCAGCAGGTACAGGGAGGACAGAAATCAGCCCCAGCATTTT. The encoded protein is CASRYREDRNQPQHF.